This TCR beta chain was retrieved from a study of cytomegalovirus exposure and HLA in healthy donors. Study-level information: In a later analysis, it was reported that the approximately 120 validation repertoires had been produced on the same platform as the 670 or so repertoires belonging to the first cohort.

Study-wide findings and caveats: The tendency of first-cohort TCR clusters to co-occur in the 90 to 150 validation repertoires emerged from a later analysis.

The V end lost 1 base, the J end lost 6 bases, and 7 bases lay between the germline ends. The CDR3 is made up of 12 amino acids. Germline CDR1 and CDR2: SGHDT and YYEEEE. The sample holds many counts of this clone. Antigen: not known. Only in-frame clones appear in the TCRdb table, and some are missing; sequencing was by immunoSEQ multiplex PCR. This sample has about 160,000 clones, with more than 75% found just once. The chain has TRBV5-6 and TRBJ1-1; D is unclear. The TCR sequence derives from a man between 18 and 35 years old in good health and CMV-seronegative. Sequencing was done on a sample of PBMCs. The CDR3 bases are TGTGCCAGCAGCTTGCGGGGTCCTGAAGCTTTCTTT. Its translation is CASSLRGPEAFF.